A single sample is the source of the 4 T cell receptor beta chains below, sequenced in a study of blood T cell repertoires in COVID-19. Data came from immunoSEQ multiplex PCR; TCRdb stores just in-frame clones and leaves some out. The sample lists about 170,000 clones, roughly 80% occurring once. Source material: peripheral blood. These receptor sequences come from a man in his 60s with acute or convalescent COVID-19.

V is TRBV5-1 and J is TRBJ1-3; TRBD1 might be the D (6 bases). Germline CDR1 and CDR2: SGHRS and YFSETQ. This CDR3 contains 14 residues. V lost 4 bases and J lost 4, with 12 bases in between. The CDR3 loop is CASSLGGSGNTIYF. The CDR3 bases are TGCGCCAGCAGCCTAGGGGGATCAGGAAACACCATATATTTT. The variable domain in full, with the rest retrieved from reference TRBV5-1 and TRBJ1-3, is KAGVTQTPRYLIKTRGQQVTLSCSPISGHRSVSWYQQTPGQGLQFLFEYFSETQRNKGNFPGRFSGRQFSNSRSEMNVSTLELGDSALYLCASSLGGSGNTIYFGEGSWLTVV.

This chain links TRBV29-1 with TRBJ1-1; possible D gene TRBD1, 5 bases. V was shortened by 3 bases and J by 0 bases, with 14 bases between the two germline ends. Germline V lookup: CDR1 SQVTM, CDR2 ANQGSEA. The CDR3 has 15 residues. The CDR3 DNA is TGCAGCGTTGATCCCGGGGGTTGGATGAACACTGAAGCTTTCTTT. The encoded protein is CSVDPGGWMNTEAFF.

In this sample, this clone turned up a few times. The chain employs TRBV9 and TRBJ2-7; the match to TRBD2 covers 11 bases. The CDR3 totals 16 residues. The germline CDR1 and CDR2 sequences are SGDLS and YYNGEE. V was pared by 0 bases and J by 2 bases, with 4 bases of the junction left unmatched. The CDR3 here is CASSVGGTSGTYEQYF. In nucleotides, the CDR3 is TGTGCCAGCAGCGTAGGAGGGACTAGCGGCACCTACGAGCAGTACTTC.

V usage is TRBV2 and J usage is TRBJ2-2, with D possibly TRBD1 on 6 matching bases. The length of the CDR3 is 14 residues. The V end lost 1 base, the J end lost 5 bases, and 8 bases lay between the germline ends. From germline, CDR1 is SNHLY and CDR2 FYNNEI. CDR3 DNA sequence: TGTGCCAGCAGTGAAGGAGGGGGTACCGGGGAGCTGTTTTTT. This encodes CASSEGGGTGELFF.